The 14 T cell receptor beta chains listed next were all sequenced from one sample in a study of T cell responses to AZD1222 COVID-19 vaccine. Some clones are missing from TCRdb's copy, which holds only in-frame ones; the method was immunoSEQ multiplex PCR. The sample contains some 150,000 clones, approximately 85% of which appear only once. The sequencing used peripheral blood, collected on day 0 of AZD1222 vaccination. The receptor source for this set is an adult in good health.

The chain links TRBV11-2 to TRBJ1-1, with unresolved D. The V gene's germline CDR1 is SGHAT and CDR2 FQNNGV. V was pared by 0 bases and J by 3 bases, with 14 bases between. The CDR3 has 16 residues. CDR3 bases: TGTGCCAGCAGCTTAGATGGTAGCAGGCCCGACACTGAAGCTTTCTTT. Translation gives CASSLDGSRPDTEAFF.

CDR3 nucleotides: TGTGCCAGCAGCTTGGCGACAGGGGGCAATCAGCCCCAGCATTTT. This codes for CASSLATGGNQPQHF. V gene TRBV5-6 combines with J gene TRBJ1-5, with TRBD1 identical over 8 bases. CDR1 is SGHDT and CDR2 is YYEEEE in the germline V gene. The CDR3 spans 15 residues. The ends lost 0 bases at V and 2 bases at J; junction bases unmatched: 1.

The chain uses TRBV18 and TRBJ2-1; D perhaps matches TRBD2 (6 bases). Germline CDR1 is KGHSH and CDR2 is LQKENI. Trimming left V 2 bases short and J 3 bases short, with 11 bases between. CDR3 length equals 15 residues. The CDR3 region has the DNA TGTGCCAGCTCACCATCCGGGGGAGGCTACAATGAGCAGTTCTTC. Protein product: CASSPSGGGYNEQFF.

This rearrangement joins TRBV27 to TRBJ2-6; the D gene is possibly TRBD2 (5 bases). The germline V gene has CDR1 MNHEY and CDR2 SMNVEV (reference sequence). The CDR3 totals 14 residues. V lost 6 bases and J lost 2, with 8 bases in between. The CDR3 loop is CASRYGAGANVLTF. CDR3 DNA: TGTGCCAGCAGGTACGGGGCTGGGGCCAACGTCCTGACTTTC.

This chain uses TRBV6-5 with TRBJ1-2; D is ambiguous. Germline V gene data show CDR1 as MNHEY and CDR2 as SVGAGI. V was shortened by 6 bases and J by 2 bases, with 4 bases between the two germline ends. This CDR3 region has 11 residues. CDR3 loop: CASRLNYGYTF. The CDR3 DNA is TGTGCCAGCAGGTTAAACTATGGCTACACCTTC.

The V and J genes are TRBV19 and TRBJ2-7; maybe TRBD1 (5 bases). This CDR3 region has 13 residues. Trimming removed 8 bases at V and 0 bases at J, with 11 bases between. Germline values: CDR1 LNHDA, CDR2 SQIVND (reference sequence). The CDR3 sequence is CASLGRASYEQYF. In DNA form, the CDR3 reads TGTGCCAGTCTCGGCAGGGCCTCCTACGAGCAGTACTTC.

The chain recombines TRBV27 with TRBJ1-4; unclear D gene. Per the germline V gene, CDR1 is MNHEY and CDR2 is SMNVEV (reference sequence). The CDR3 has 13 amino acids. The germline V and J ends were trimmed by 6 bases and 7 bases, with 12 bases remaining between them. The CDR3 loop reads CASSDAGSEKLFF. The DNA of the CDR3 is TGTGCCAGCAGCGACGCGGGTTCTGAAAAACTGTTTTTT.

V and J are TRBV19 and TRBJ1-1; TRBD1 might be the D (5 bases). V was shortened by 1 base and J by 7 bases, with 13 bases between the two germline ends. CDR3 size: 14 residues. The germline gives CDR1 LNHDA, CDR2 SQIVND (reference sequence). CDR3 sequence: CASSIGGDRGEAFF. CDR3 nucleotide sequence: TGTGCCAGTAGTATAGGGGGCGATAGGGGTGAAGCTTTCTTT.

About this clone itself: Within the sample, other DNA sequences also encode this same CDR3. This chain joins TRBV4-1 and TRBJ2-1; no definite D call. The CDR3 loop spans 15 amino acids. The germline V and J ends were trimmed by 0 bases and 1 base, with 7 bases remaining between them. Germline V gene lookup returns CDR1 MGHRA and CDR2 YSYEKL. The DNA for the CDR3 is TGCGCCAGCAGCCAAGAAGGAAGATCCTACAATGAGCAGTTCTTC. This sequence encodes CASSQEGRSYNEQFF.

This clone appeared a few times. The chain links TRBV6-5 to TRBJ1-2; TRBD1 matches 8 bases. Germline trimming cut 6 bases from V and 3 bases from J; bases unmatched to any gene: 0. CDR1 MNHEY and CDR2 SVGAGI come from the germline V gene. The CDR3 is 12 residues long. CDR3 DNA sequence: TGTGCCAGCAGGACAGGGGACTATGGCTACACCTTC. It is translated as CASRTGDYGYTF.

For the CDR3, the DNA is TGTGCCAGCAGCCTCCAGGACAGCTACGAGCAGTACTTC. Translation gives CASSLQDSYEQYF. The chain is built from TRBV11-3 and TRBJ2-7, with a tentative D call TRBD1 (6 bases). This CDR3 comprises 13 residues. Germline CDR1 and CDR2: SGHNT and YENEEA. V was pared by 5 bases and J by 3 bases, with 11 bases between.

This rearrangement joins TRBV9 to TRBJ2-5; 8 bases line up with TRBD2. Germline V lookup: CDR1 SGDLS, CDR2 YYNGEE. The CDR3 consists of 15 residues. Trimming took 0 bases from V and 4 from J; bases not matched to a gene: 5. The CDR3, as DNA: TGTGCCAGCAGCGTAGATGGCGGGGGGCGAGAGACCCAGTACTTC. The encoded protein is CASSVDGGGRETQYF.

The gene calls are TRBV6-6 and TRBJ1-4, with 9 nucleotides matching TRBD1. Germline loops: CDR1 MNHNY, CDR2 SVGAGI (reference sequence). After removal of 5 bases from V and 0 bases from J, the junction contained 16 bases not matched to a gene. This CDR3 contains 20 residues. CDR3 bases: TGTGCCAGCAGTCCTTCATCTGGACAGGGGCGTACCTCAACTAATGAAAAACTGTTTTTT. Translated, it gives CASSPSSGQGRTSTNEKLFF.

The rearrangement joins TRBV13 to TRBJ1-1; a weak D match, TRBD1 (5 bases). In germline, CDR1 is PRHDT, CDR2 FYEKMQ (reference sequence). The CDR3 is made up of 15 amino acids. Trimming removed 5 bases from V and 0 bases from J, with 13 bases in between. The CDR3 region is CASSVLQAMNTEAFF. CDR3 DNA sequence: TGTGCCAGCAGCGTCCTACAGGCAATGAACACTGAAGCTTTCTTT.